The next 15 T cell receptor beta chains were all read from a single sample in a study of cytomegalovirus exposure and HLA in healthy donors. The PCR made use of 60 Vbeta and 13 Jbeta primers. Profiled with immunoSEQ multiplex PCR; TCRdb holds only in-frame clones, not every one. The data contain under 100,000 clones, more than 65% of them singletons. The sample was PBMCs. These receptors came from a human donor in good health.

V is TRBV15 and J is TRBJ2-1; no clear D gene. Germline loops: CDR1 LNHNV, CDR2 YYDKDF (reference sequence). Between the trimmed V and J ends, which lost 1 base and 5 bases, there was a span of 6 bases. The length of the CDR3 is 13 residues. DNA of the CDR3: TGTGCCACCAGCAGAGTCGGAGACAATGAGCAGTTCTTC. Its protein is CATSRVGDNEQFF.

The chain employs TRBV10-2 and TRBJ1-2; weak D call: TRBD1 (6 bases). CDR3 length equals 13 residues. Germline V lookup: CDR1 WSHSY, CDR2 SAAADI. Between the trimmed V and J ends, which lost 6 bases and 5 bases, there was a span of 13 bases. CDR3 loop: CASSEQGSYGYTF. CDR3 in DNA: TGCGCCAGCAGCGAACAGGGTTCTTATGGCTACACCTTC.

The V gene is TRBV27, the J gene TRBJ2-7; D is uncertain. In germline, CDR1 is MNHEY, CDR2 SMNVEV (reference sequence). Trimming cost V 2 bases and J 3 bases, with 8 bases left between them. The CDR3 contains 13 residues. The CDR3, as DNA: TGTGCCAGCAGTTTAAGAGGTTACTACGAGCAGTACTTC. The encoded protein is CASSLRGYYEQYF.

This clone appeared a few times. V and J are TRBV30 and TRBJ1-1, with 7 bases identical to TRBD1. CDR3 length: 12 amino acids. Trimming removed 2 bases from V and 4 bases from J; junction bases left unmatched: 1. Germline-derived CDR1 and CDR2 are GTSNPN and SVGIG (reference sequence). The CDR3: CAWSPGGTEAFF. CDR3 nucleotides: TGTGCCTGGAGTCCAGGGGGCACTGAAGCTTTCTTT.

This clone has only one observation. V is TRBV19 and J is TRBJ1-1; 7 nucleotides align to TRBD1. Germline V CDR1 and CDR2: LNHDA, SQIVND (reference sequence). After removal of 3 bases from V and 5 bases from J, the junction contained 12 bases not matched to a gene. The CDR3 is made up of 16 amino acids. The CDR3 region is CASSIRQGTSGTEAFF. The DNA for the CDR3 is TGTGCCAGTAGTATCAGACAGGGTACCTCAGGGACTGAAGCTTTCTTT.

The chain combines TRBV2 with TRBJ2-7; 12 bases align to TRBD1. Germline CDR1 SNHLY, CDR2 FYNNEI. V lost 10 bases and J lost 5; bases outside the gene matches: 6. The CDR3 is made up of 13 amino acids. The CDR3, as DNA: TGTGCCAACTCGGGACAGGGGGCCGACGAGCAGTACTTC. Encoded protein: CANSGQGADEQYF.

The V gene is TRBV7-8, the J gene TRBJ2-5, with 7 bases fitting TRBD1. The CDR3 runs 15 residues. CDR1 SGHVS and CDR2 FQNEAQ come from the germline V gene. With 6 bases clipped from V and 3 bases from J, the junction kept 10 bases outside the gene matches. CDR3: CASSSTGVREETQYF. CDR3 in DNA: TGTGCCAGCAGTTCAACAGGGGTTCGGGAAGAGACCCAGTACTTC.

This clone was seen a few times. This chain links TRBV27 with TRBJ1-2; TRBD1 matches 9 bases. Germline CDR1 and CDR2: MNHEY and SMNVEV (reference sequence). J was trimmed by 4 bases and V by 5 bases; bases with no gene match: 2. The CDR3 consists of 13 residues. CDR3 nucleotides: TGTGCCAGCAGTCCGGACAGGGGCTATGGCTACACCTTC. The encoded protein is CASSPDRGYGYTF.

This clone occurred many times. The genes are TRBV7-2 and TRBJ2-1; the D gene is possibly TRBD2 (6 bases). The V gene's germline CDR1 is SGHTA and CDR2 FQGNSA. The CDR3 loop spans 15 amino acids. Trimming shortened V by 5 bases and J by 3 bases, and 14 bases separated the two germline ends. The CDR3, as DNA: TGTGCCAGCAGCCGGACGGGACTGGTCTACAATGAGCAGTTCTTC. Amino acid sequence: CASSRTGLVYNEQFF.

The V gene is TRBV15, the J gene TRBJ2-5; 8 bases line up with TRBD2. Per germline, CDR1 LNHNV and CDR2 YYDKDF (reference sequence). V shed 5 bases and J 4 bases; nucleotides not matched to a gene: 12. The CDR3 contains 16 residues. In DNA, the CDR3 is TGTGCCACCAGCCCCTCGGGGGGGCAATCGGTAGAGACCCAGTACTTC. Protein sequence: CATSPSGGQSVETQYF.

The genes are TRBV6-5 and TRBJ2-1; 8 nucleotides align to TRBD2. V was clipped by 2 bases and J by 3 bases; unmatched bases: 0. Germline loops: CDR1 MNHEY, CDR2 SVGAGI. This CDR3 comprises 14 residues. The CDR3 reads CASSYGTSYNEQFF. The CDR3 DNA reads as TGTGCCAGCAGTTACGGGACTAGCTACAATGAGCAGTTCTTC.

The V call is TRBV29-1, the J call TRBJ2-7, with 8 positions matching TRBD1. The germline gives CDR1 SQVTM, CDR2 ANQGSEA. V was pared by 3 bases and J by 3 bases, with 7 bases of the junction left unmatched. This CDR3 region has 14 residues. The CDR3 nucleotides read TGCAGCGTTGATGGTGACAGGGGCAACTACGAGCAGTACTTC. This codes for CSVDGDRGNYEQYF.

This chain joins TRBV7-6 and TRBJ2-6; 9 bases are a match to TRBD1. Trimming took 5 bases from V and 2 from J; bases not matched to a gene: 4. CDR3 length equals 16 residues. Germline lookup yields CDR1 SGHVS and CDR2 FNYEAQ. The CDR3 DNA sequence: TGTGCCAGCAGCACCCACAGGGGGCCTGGGGCCAACGTCCTGACTTTC. Its protein is CASSTHRGPGANVLTF.

V gene TRBV5-1 combines with J gene TRBJ1-3, with 7 bases matching TRBD1. Germline-derived CDR1 and CDR2 are SGHRS and YFSETQ. With V trimmed by 4 bases and J by 0 bases, 7 bases remained unmatched. The CDR3 runs 16 residues. The CDR3: CASSTSGGSSGNTIYF. The CDR3 region has the DNA TGCGCCAGCAGCACCTCAGGGGGTAGCTCTGGAAACACCATATATTTT.

This clone was observed a single time. The chain recombines TRBV5-6 with TRBJ2-3, with 8 nucleotides matching TRBD2. J lost 1 base, V lost 2 bases, and 3 bases had no gene match. The germline V gene encodes CDR1 SGHDT and CDR2 YYEEEE. This CDR3 region has 15 residues. CDR3: CASSFPAGGTDTQYF. CDR3 DNA sequence: TGTGCCAGCAGCTTTCCAGCGGGAGGCACAGATACGCAGTATTTT.